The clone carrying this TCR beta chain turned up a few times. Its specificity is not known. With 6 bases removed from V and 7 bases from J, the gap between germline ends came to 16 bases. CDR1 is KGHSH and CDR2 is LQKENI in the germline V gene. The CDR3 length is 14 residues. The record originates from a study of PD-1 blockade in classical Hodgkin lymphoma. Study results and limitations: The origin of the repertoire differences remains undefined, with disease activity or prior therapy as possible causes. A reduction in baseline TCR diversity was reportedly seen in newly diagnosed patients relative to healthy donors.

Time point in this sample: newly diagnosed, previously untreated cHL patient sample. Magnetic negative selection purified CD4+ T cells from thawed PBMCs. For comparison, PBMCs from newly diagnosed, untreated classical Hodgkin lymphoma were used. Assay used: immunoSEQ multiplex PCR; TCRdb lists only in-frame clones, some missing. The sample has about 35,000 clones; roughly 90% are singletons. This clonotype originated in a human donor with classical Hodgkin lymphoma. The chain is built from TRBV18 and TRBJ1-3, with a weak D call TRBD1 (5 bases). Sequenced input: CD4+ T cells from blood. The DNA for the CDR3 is TGTGCCAGCTCGCTTACAGGTTCCCTTAACACCATATATTTT. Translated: CASSLTGSLNTIYF.